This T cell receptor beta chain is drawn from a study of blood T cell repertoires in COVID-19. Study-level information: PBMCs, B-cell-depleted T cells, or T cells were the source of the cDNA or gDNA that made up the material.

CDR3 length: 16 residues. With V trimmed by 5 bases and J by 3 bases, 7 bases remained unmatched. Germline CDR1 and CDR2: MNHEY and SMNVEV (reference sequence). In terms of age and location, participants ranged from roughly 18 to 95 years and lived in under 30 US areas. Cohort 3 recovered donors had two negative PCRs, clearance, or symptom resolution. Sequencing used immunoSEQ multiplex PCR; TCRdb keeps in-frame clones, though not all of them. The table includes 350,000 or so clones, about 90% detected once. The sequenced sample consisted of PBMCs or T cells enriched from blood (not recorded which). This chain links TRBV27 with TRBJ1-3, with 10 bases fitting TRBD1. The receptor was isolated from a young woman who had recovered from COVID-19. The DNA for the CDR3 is TGTGCCAGCAGTCCCTCGGGACAGGGGAGTGGAAACACCATATATTTT. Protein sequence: CASSPSGQGSGNTIYF.